This record concerns one T cell receptor beta chain sequence. This entry belongs to a study of blood T cells in healthy people across ages. The V gene's germline CDR1 is DFQATT and CDR2 SNEGSKA (reference sequence). The V gene end was trimmed by 6 bases and the J gene end by 0 bases; junction bases not matched to a gene: 8. This CDR3 has 15 residues. The authors ran a second PCR of roughly 7 to 11 cycles using a sample-barcoded 5' primer and a J-beta primer mix. A 12-random-nucleotide template-switch adaptor tagged each cDNA molecule. TCRdb re-called the 5' RACE reads with MiXCR, one entry per CDR3 protein. The sample has some 1.5 million distinct CDR3 sequences, 35% to 45% seen once.

The sequencing input was blood. V gene TRBV20-1 combines with J gene TRBJ1-2; 9 bases map to TRBD1. This TCR was sampled from a woman younger than 30 in good health. Here the CDR3 reads CSAMTGGSPNYGYTF. CDR3 DNA sequence: TGCAGTGCCATGACAGGGGGGAGTCCTAACTATGGCTACACCTTC.